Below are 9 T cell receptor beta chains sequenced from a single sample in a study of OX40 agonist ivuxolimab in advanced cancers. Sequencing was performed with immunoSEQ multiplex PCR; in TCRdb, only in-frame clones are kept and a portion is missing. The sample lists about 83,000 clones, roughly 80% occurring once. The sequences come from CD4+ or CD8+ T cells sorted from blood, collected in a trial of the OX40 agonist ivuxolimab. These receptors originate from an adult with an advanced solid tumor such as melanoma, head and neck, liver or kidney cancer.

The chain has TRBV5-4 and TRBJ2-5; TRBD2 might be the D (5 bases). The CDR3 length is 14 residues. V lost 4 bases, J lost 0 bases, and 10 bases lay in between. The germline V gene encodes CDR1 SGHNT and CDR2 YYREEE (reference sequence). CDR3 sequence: CASSPTGNQETQYF. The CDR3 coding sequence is TGTGCCAGCAGCCCGACCGGGAACCAAGAGACCCAGTACTTC. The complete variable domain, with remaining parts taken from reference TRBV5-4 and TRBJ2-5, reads ETGVTQSPTHLIKTRGQQVTLRCSSQSGHNTVSWYQQALGQGPQFIFQYYREEENGRGNFPPRFSGLQFPNYSSELNVNALELDDSALYLCASSPTGNQETQYFGPGTRLLVL.

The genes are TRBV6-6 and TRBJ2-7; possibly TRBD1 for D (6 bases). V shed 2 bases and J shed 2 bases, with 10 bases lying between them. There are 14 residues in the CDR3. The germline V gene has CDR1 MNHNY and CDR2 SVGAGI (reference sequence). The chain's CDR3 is CASSYDDRTYEQYF. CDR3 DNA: TGTGCCAGCAGTTACGATGACAGGACCTACGAGCAGTACTTC.

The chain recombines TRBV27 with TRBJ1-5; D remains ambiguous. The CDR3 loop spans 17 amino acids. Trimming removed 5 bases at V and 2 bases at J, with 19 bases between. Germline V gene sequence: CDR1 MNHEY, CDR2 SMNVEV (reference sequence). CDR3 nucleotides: TGTGCCAGCAGTCCCAATGCCCATTTATACGGCAATCAGCCCCAGCATTTT. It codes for CASSPNAHLYGNQPQHF.

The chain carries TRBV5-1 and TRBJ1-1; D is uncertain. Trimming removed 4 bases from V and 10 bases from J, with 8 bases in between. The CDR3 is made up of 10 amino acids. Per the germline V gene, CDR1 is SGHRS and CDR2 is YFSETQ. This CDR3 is CASSPPRAFF. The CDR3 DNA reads TGCGCCAGCAGCCCTCCCCGAGCTTTCTTT.

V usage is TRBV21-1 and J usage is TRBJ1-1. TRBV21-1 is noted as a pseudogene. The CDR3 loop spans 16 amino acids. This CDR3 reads CASSILRAGMNTEAFF. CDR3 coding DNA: TGTGCCAGCAGCATTCTCAGGGCGGGGATGAACACTGAAGCTTTCTTT.

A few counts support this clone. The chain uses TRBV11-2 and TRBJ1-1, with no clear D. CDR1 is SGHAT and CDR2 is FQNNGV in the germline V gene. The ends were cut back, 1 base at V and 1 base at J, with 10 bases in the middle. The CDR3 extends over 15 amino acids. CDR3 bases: TGTGCCAGCAGCTTAGCTCGGGCAGCGAACACTGAAGCTTTCTTT. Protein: CASSLARAANTEAFF.

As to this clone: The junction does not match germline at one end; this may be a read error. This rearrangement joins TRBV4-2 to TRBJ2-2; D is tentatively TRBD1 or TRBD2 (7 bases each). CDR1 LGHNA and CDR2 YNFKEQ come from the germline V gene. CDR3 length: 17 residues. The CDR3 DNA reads TGTGCCAGCAGCAAAGAAGGGGGCGGGGGTCGCACCGGGGAGCTGTTTTTT. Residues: CASSKEGGGGRTGELFF.

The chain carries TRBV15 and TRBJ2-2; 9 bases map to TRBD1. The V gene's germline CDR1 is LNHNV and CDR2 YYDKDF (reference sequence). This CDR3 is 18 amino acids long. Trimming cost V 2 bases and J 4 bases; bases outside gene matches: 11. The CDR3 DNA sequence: TGTGCCACCAGCAGAAGGTTAGGACAGGGGAAGCGCACCGGGGAGCTGTTTTTT. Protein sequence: CATSRRLGQGKRTGELFF. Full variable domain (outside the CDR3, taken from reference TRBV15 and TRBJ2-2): DAMVIQNPRYQVTQFGKPVTLSCSQTLNHNVMYWYQQKSSQAPKLLFHYYDKDFNNEADTPDNFQSRRPNTSFCFLDIRSPGLGDTAMYLCATSRRLGQGKRTGELFFGEGSRLTVL.

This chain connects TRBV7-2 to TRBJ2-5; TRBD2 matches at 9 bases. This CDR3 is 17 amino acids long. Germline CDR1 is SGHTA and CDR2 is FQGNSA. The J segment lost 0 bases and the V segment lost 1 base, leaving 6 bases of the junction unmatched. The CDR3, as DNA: TGTGCCAGCAGCTTAGGCGAGCGGGGGGTGTACCAAGAGACCCAGTACTTC. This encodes CASSLGERGVYQETQYF.